What follows describes a single T cell receptor beta chain. Germline V gives CDR1 SQVTM, CDR2 ANQGSEA. J was trimmed by 1 base and V by 4 bases; bases with no gene match: 6. This CDR3 is built from 14 residues. This specimen belongs to a study of radiation and T cells in renal cell carcinoma. Data came from immunoSEQ multiplex PCR; TCRdb stores just in-frame clones and leaves some out. The sample shows roughly 150,000 clones, 87% of them seen only once. Time point described: blood 2 weeks post-SBRT. As to treatment: 15 Gy SBRT to primary tumor, nephrectomy 4 weeks later. The sequencing here drew on blood, taken from a patient whose treatment included radiotherapy and nephrectomy. This chain links TRBV29-1 with TRBJ1-1; 7 nucleotides agree with TRBD1. The source is a woman in her forties or fifties with renal cell carcinoma. CDR3 DNA: TGCAGCGTTGCAAAAGGGACAGAGAACACTGAAGCTTTCTTT. Its protein is CSVAKGTENTEAFF.